Listed here is a single T cell receptor (beta chain). This sample is part of a study of blood T cell repertoires in COVID-19. V was clipped by 4 bases and J by 7 bases; unmatched bases: 6. The CDR3 totals 14 residues. CDR1 is LGHNA and CDR2 is YSLEER in the germline V gene. As originally analysed: Researchers report that nucleated cell counts were estimated from reference gene primer amplification. TCRdb's copy holds only in-frame clones and misses some; the assay was immunoSEQ multiplex PCR. For V, J and clone size, that table is used; D and trimming come from the DNA. The data contain tens of thousands of clones, approximately 82% of them seen just once; the ten biggest clones take up around 10%.

The rearrangement joins TRBV4-3 to TRBJ2-1, with TRBD1 matching over 8 bases. Sequenced: peripheral blood. This receptor was taken from a human donor in a cohort sampled during active COVID-19. The CDR3 region is CASSREGQGNEQFF. The CDR3 nucleotides read TGCGCCAGCAGCCGAGAAGGACAGGGAAATGAGCAGTTCTTC.